A single sample gave rise to the 8 T cell receptor beta chains below, sequenced in a study of T cell responses to AZD1222 COVID-19 vaccine. TCRdb keeps only in-frame clones here, not all; method: immunoSEQ multiplex PCR. The sample contains some 130,000 clones, roughly nine tenths of which appear only once. Material: peripheral blood, obtained on day 0 of AZD1222 vaccination. These receptors were obtained from an adult in good health.

The rearrangement uses TRBV27 and TRBJ1-1, with 10 bases lining up with TRBD1. V lost 2 bases and J lost 4; bases outside the gene matches: 4. The length of the CDR3 is 15 residues. Germline CDR1 reads MNHEY; CDR2 reads SMNVEV (reference sequence). The CDR3 protein is CASSLAWTGGTEAFF. The CDR3 DNA sequence: TGTGCCAGCAGTTTAGCATGGACAGGGGGCACTGAAGCTTTCTTT.

This chain connects TRBV19 to TRBJ1-1; 8 nucleotides agree with TRBD1. This CDR3 contains 13 residues. The V and J ends lost 10 bases and 4 bases, in that order; junction bases with no gene match: 8. Germline V lookup: CDR1 LNHDA, CDR2 SQIVND (reference sequence). CDR3 amino acids: CATRTGWVTEAFF. CDR3 sequence (DNA): TGTGCCACACGGACAGGGTGGGTCACTGAAGCTTTCTTT.

The chain carries TRBV1 and TRBJ2-3; no check of the table's D call, TRBD2, against the DNA was made. TRBV1 is a pseudogene segment. The CDR3 totals 16 residues. The CDR3 DNA reads TGCACCAGCAGCCAAGATCGGAGCGGGGGAACAGATACGCAGTATTTT. Amino acids: CTSSQDRSGGTDTQYF.

This chain uses TRBV2 with TRBJ1-2; D gene ambiguous. Germline loops: CDR1 SNHLY, CDR2 FYNNEI. This CDR3 spans 12 amino acids. The germline V and J ends were trimmed by 4 bases and 8 bases, with 11 bases remaining between them. The CDR3 loop is CASSGLGRGYTF. The CDR3, as DNA: TGTGCCAGCAGTGGGCTGGGGAGGGGCTACACCTTC.

The genes are TRBV5-1 and TRBJ2-5; 13 bases match TRBD2. The CDR3 consists of 17 residues. V lost 3 bases to trimming and J lost 2 bases; unmatched junction nucleotides: 7. Germline V gene sequence: CDR1 SGHRS, CDR2 YFSETQ. CDR3 sequence: CASSSYPTSGGQETQYF. The CDR3 region has the DNA TGCGCCAGCAGCTCTTACCCGACTAGCGGGGGGCAAGAGACCCAGTACTTC.

The chain uses TRBV7-3 and TRBJ2-3; 7 positions agree with TRBD1. Germline V gene lookup returns CDR1 SGHTA and CDR2 FQGTGA. This CDR3 is built from 14 residues. The junction had 12 bases not matched to a gene; V was cut back by 4 bases and J by 11 bases. The CDR3 DNA follows: TGTGCCAGCAGCTCCGGACAGGCCGGTCTCAGGCAGTATTTT. Its translation is CASSSGQAGLRQYF. Filled out from reference TRBV7-3 and TRBJ2-3, the complete variable domain reads GAGVSQTPSNKVTEKGKYVELRCDPISGHTALYWYRQSLGQGPEFLIYFQGTGAADDSGLPNDRFFAVRPEGSVSTLKIQRTERGDSAVYLCASSSGQAGLRQYFGPGTRLTVL.

The V call is TRBV30, the J call TRBJ1-6, with TRBD1 matching over 9 bases. The germline V gene encodes CDR1 GTSNPN and CDR2 SVGIG (reference sequence). V lost 5 bases to trimming and J lost 10 bases; unmatched junction nucleotides: 6. The CDR3 extends over 13 amino acids. In DNA form, the CDR3 reads TGTGCCTGGGCAGACAGGGGGAAATCACCCCTCCACTTT. This sequence encodes CAWADRGKSPLHF.

This sequence joins TRBV6-5 and TRBJ1-5; tentative D call: TRBD1 (5 bases). The germline V and J ends were trimmed by 5 bases and 4 bases, with 9 bases remaining between them. The CDR3 is made up of 13 amino acids. The germline V gene has CDR1 MNHEY and CDR2 SVGAGI. The CDR3, as DNA: TGTGCCAGCAGTCCAGGGCCAAATCAGCCCCAGCATTTT. Amino acids: CASSPGPNQPQHF.